The clone carrying this T cell receptor (beta chain) appeared a few times. The antigen is unknown. Alongside a J-beta primer mix, a sample-barcoded 5' primer served in a second PCR lasting roughly 7 to 12 cycles. TCRdb re-called the 5' RACE reads through MiXCR, storing one row per CDR3 protein. Counted here are under 950,000 distinct CDR3 sequences, 20% to 25% occurring once; the ten biggest clones make up around a fifth. The data originate from a study of blood T cells in healthy people across ages. Findings of the study overall: Researchers said unsorted PBMCs prevented a conclusive naive versus antigen-experienced comparison. Per million T cells, TCR beta diversity dropped about linearly as age rose. Investigators viewed diversity estimates from one million T cells as underestimates, the study reported. Naive CD4+ cells and diversity were both higher in long-lived donors than in aged donors.

The CDR3 contains 11 residues. Germline V gene data show CDR1 as MNHNS and CDR2 as SASEGT. V was trimmed by 2 bases and J by 10 bases, leaving 8 bases between them. The TCR originated in a man aged 70 or older in good health. This chain uses TRBV6-1 with TRBJ1-2, with D unresolved. The material sequenced was blood. The CDR3 DNA sequence: TGTGCCAGCAGTGAAATAGTCCCCTACACCTTC. Translated, it gives CASSEIVPYTF.